The 14 T cell receptor beta chains in this list originate from one sample, sequenced in a study of blood T cell repertoires in COVID-19. Sequencing was performed with immunoSEQ multiplex PCR; in TCRdb, only in-frame clones are kept and a portion is missing. The table has a few hundred thousand clones, roughly 88% seen once; the top ten hold 0.7%. The source material was peripheral blood. These receptors were collected from a human donor in a cohort sampled during active COVID-19.

The V call is TRBV13, the J call TRBJ1-6; no reliable D call. There are 14 residues in the CDR3. V was pared by 0 bases and J by 3 bases, with 3 bases between. Germline V gene sequence: CDR1 PRHDT, CDR2 FYEKMQ (reference sequence). The CDR3 here is CASSLGFYNSPLHF. In nucleotides, the CDR3 is TGTGCCAGCAGCTTAGGCTTCTATAATTCACCCCTCCACTTT.

The CDR3 loop is CASSQDRQDGTLQPQHF. Written as DNA, the CDR3 is TGCGCCAGCAGCCAAGATAGACAGGATGGGACCCTTCAGCCCCAGCATTTT. The rearrangement links TRBV4-3 to TRBJ1-5, with a weak D call TRBD1 (6 bases). V gave up 0 bases and J gave up 6 bases, with 18 bases separating them. CDR1 LGHNA and CDR2 YSLEER come from the germline V gene. The CDR3 contains 17 residues.

V gene TRBV15 combines with J gene TRBJ2-7; TRBD2 matches at 13 bases. CDR3 length: 16 residues. Germline V CDR1 and CDR2: LNHNV, YYDKDF (reference sequence). Trimming at V came to 5 bases and at J to 6 bases, leaving 10 bases not matched to a gene. CDR3 coding DNA: TGTGCCACCAGCCCCGGACCGGGACTAGCGGGACTCGAGCAGTACTTC. This encodes CATSPGPGLAGLEQYF.

V is TRBV27 and J is TRBJ2-7; D not resolved. Germline CDR1 MNHEY, CDR2 SMNVEV (reference sequence). The length of the CDR3 is 11 residues. With 5 bases removed from V and 4 bases from J, the gap between germline ends came to 6 bases. CDR3 protein: CASSLGYEQYF. CDR3 nucleotide sequence: TGTGCCAGCAGTCTCGGGTACGAGCAGTACTTC.

The chain recombines TRBV19 with TRBJ1-2, with 8 bases identical to TRBD1. This CDR3 spans 12 amino acids. Unmatched junction bases numbered 4, after V lost 4 bases and J lost 9 bases. Germline loops: CDR1 LNHDA, CDR2 SQIVND (reference sequence). Here the CDR3 DNA reads TGTGCCAGTAGTAGACAGGGGTCGCGCTACACCTTC. Its translation: CASSRQGSRYTF.

The count of this clone is one. The genes are TRBV7-9 and TRBJ2-7; 8 nucleotides match TRBD2. J gave up 2 bases and V 5 bases, and 11 bases lay outside the gene matches. The germline CDR1 and CDR2 sequences are SEHNR and FQNEAQ (reference sequence). This CDR3 spans 16 amino acids. The CDR3, as DNA: TGTGCCAGCAGCCCTACTCCGGGACTAGATACCTACGAGCAGTACTTC. Protein product: CASSPTPGLDTYEQYF.

The chain employs TRBV7-9 and TRBJ2-5, with 10 positions matching TRBD2. With 2 bases clipped from V and 4 bases from J, the junction kept 4 bases outside the gene matches. The germline V gene has CDR1 SEHNR and CDR2 FQNEAQ (reference sequence). The CDR3 has 15 residues. CDR3 sequence: CASSLLAGALETQYF. Written as DNA, the CDR3 is TGTGCCAGCAGCTTACTAGCGGGAGCTTTAGAGACCCAGTACTTC.

This rearrangement joins TRBV4-2 to TRBJ2-7, with 7 bases aligning to TRBD2. The junction had 8 bases not matched to a gene; V was cut back by 8 bases and J by 4 bases. This CDR3 region has 13 residues. The germline V gene has CDR1 LGHNA and CDR2 YNFKEQ. CDR3 in amino acids: CASSLREQYEQYF. The DNA of the CDR3 is TGTGCCAGCTCCCTGCGGGAGCAGTACGAGCAGTACTTC.

The chain has TRBV19 and TRBJ2-3, with TRBD2 as a possible D gene (5 bases). The CDR3 contains 13 residues. Trimming removed 4 bases from V and 3 bases from J, with 8 bases in between. CDR1 LNHDA and CDR2 SQIVND come from the germline V gene (reference sequence). CDR3 nucleotide sequence: TGTGCCAGTAGTAGCCGGGAAACAGATACGCAGTATTTT. Protein product: CASSSRETDTQYF. Together with reference TRBV19 and TRBJ2-3, the CDR3 gives the full variable domain: DGGITQSPKYLFRKEGQNVTLSCEQNLNHDAMYWYRQDPGQGLRLIYYSQIVNDFQKGDIAEGYSVSREKKESFPLTVTSAQKNPTAFYLCASSSRETDTQYFGPGTRLTVL.

V and J are TRBV11-2 and TRBJ1-2; 7 bases are a match to TRBD1. Looked up from germline, CDR1 is SGHAT and CDR2 is FQNNGV. V gave up 4 bases and J gave up 6 bases; unmatched junction bases: 11. This CDR3 comprises 15 residues. For the CDR3, the DNA is TGTGCCAGCAGCTCAGGGGGGCAGGGGGGCGATGGCTACACCTTC. Translation: CASSSGGQGGDGYTF.

The chain recombines TRBV6-5 with TRBJ2-7; 8 nucleotides align to TRBD1. V shed 7 bases and J 9 bases; nucleotides not matched to a gene: 5. Germline V CDR1 and CDR2: MNHEY, SVGAGI. There are 11 residues in the CDR3. CDR3 in DNA: TGTGCCAGCAAATCAGGGGGCGCGCAGTACTTC. Encoded protein: CASKSGGAQYF.

The chain links TRBV6-1 to TRBJ2-1; 10 bases map to TRBD2. Unmatched junction bases numbered 4, after V lost 2 bases and J lost 3 bases. Germline-derived CDR1 and CDR2 are MNHNS and SASEGT. The CDR3 runs to 16 residues. Here the CDR3 reads CASSESLAGGYNEQFF. CDR3 coding DNA: TGTGCCAGCAGTGAAAGTTTAGCGGGAGGCTACAATGAGCAGTTCTTC.

The genes are TRBV18 and TRBJ1-2; no firm D call. V was pared by 3 bases and J by 1 base, with 9 bases between. This CDR3 is 14 amino acids long. CDR1 and CDR2 (germline): KGHSH, LQKENI. This CDR3 reads CASSPSPNNYGYTF. CDR3 bases: TGTGCCAGCTCACCTAGCCCGAATAACTATGGCTACACCTTC.

This chain joins TRBV3-1 (or the pseudogene TRBV3-2) and TRBJ2-1; TRBD1 might be the D (6 bases). The length of the CDR3 is 15 residues. From germline, CDR1 is LGHDT and CDR2 YNNKEL (reference sequence). V dropped 4 bases and J dropped 4 bases, with 14 bases sitting between them. The CDR3 DNA sequence: TGTGCCAGCAGCCTGGACAGAGGACTTTACAATGAGCAGTTCTTC. This encodes CASSLDRGLYNEQFF.